Below are 18 T cell receptor beta chains sequenced from a single sample in a study of blood T cell repertoires in COVID-19. TCRdb keeps only in-frame clones here, not all; method: immunoSEQ multiplex PCR. The sample has about 120,000 clones, under 80% seen once. Sequencing was performed on peripheral blood. The source is a man in his 70s with acute or convalescent COVID-19.

The genes are TRBV15 and TRBJ1-6; D not certain. This CDR3 contains 15 residues. Germline V gene sequence: CDR1 LNHNV, CDR2 YYDKDF (reference sequence). Trimming removed 5 bases at V and 9 bases at J, with 17 bases between. The CDR3 sequence: CATSSYRDHSSPLHF. CDR3 nucleotides: TGTGCCACCAGCTCTTACCGGGATCATAGTTCACCCCTCCACTTT.

The chain recombines TRBV9 with TRBJ1-1, with 7 bases identical to TRBD1. The germline CDR1 and CDR2 sequences are SGDLS and YYNGEE. The CDR3 totals 15 residues. Losses at the gene ends were 3 bases for V and 4 bases for J; bases not matched to a gene: 9. CDR3 sequence: CASSARQGAFTEAFF. The CDR3 bases are TGTGCCAGCAGCGCTCGACAGGGCGCTTTCACTGAAGCTTTCTTT.

This chain joins TRBV3-1 (or the pseudogene TRBV3-2) and TRBJ1-1; D ambiguous. The CDR3 spans 13 residues. The germline CDR1 and CDR2 sequences are LGHDT and YNNKEL (reference sequence). V was clipped by 0 bases and J by 7 bases, with 9 bases between them. This CDR3 is CASSQERSGEAFF. DNA for the CDR3: TGTGCCAGCAGCCAAGAGCGTAGCGGTGAAGCTTTCTTT.

The table lists this clone with many counts. The chain combines TRBV19 with TRBJ2-7; D unclear. The V end lost 3 bases, the J end lost 4 bases, and 7 bases lay between the germline ends. Germline V CDR1 and CDR2: LNHDA, SQIVND (reference sequence). This CDR3 has 12 residues. The CDR3 DNA reads TGTGCCAGTAGTATCTTCGGGTACGAGCAGTACTTC. It specifies CASSIFGYEQYF.

The chain links TRBV5-6 to TRBJ1-5, with 7 bases lining up with TRBD1. CDR3 length: 14 amino acids. The germline V gene has CDR1 SGHDT and CDR2 YYEEEE. Trimming took 2 bases from V and 3 from J; bases not matched to a gene: 2. The CDR3 bases are TGTGCCAGCAGCTTCGGACAGGCCAATCAGCCCCAGCATTTT. This sequence encodes CASSFGQANQPQHF.

The chain recombines TRBV6-6 with TRBJ2-3, with TRBD2 matching over 8 bases. The V gene's germline CDR1 is MNHNY and CDR2 SVGAGI (reference sequence). The CDR3 has 13 amino acids. The V and J ends lost 9 bases and 5 bases, in that order; junction bases with no gene match: 7. DNA of the CDR3: TGTGCCAGTAGCGGGGCTGAGCAAGATACGCAGTATTTT. Translating gives CASSGAEQDTQYF.

This clone was seen only a few times. The chain uses TRBV6-4 and TRBJ2-2; D might be TRBD2 (6 bases). V lost 0 bases and J 4 bases, leaving 12 bases between the germline ends. Germline V CDR1 and CDR2: MRHNA, SNTAGT. The CDR3 runs to 16 residues. CDR3: CASSDSGMEGTGELFF. CDR3 nucleotide sequence: TGTGCCAGCAGTGACTCGGGCATGGAGGGCACCGGGGAGCTGTTTTTT.

This chain links TRBV3-1 (or the pseudogene TRBV3-2) with TRBJ1-2; 7 bases fit TRBD1. Germline V gene lookup returns CDR1 LGHDT and CDR2 YNNKEL (reference sequence). Unmatched junction bases numbered 14, after V lost 1 base and J lost 3 bases. CDR3 size: 18 residues. The CDR3 protein is CASSQGTTPGQKYYGYTF. CDR3 DNA: TGTGCCAGCAGCCAAGGAACGACGCCGGGACAGAAGTACTATGGCTACACCTTC.

V is TRBV7-2 and J is TRBJ2-6; 12 bases line up with TRBD1. CDR1 is SGHTA and CDR2 is FQGNSA in the germline V gene. V shed 6 bases, J shed 2 bases, and the junction held 8 bases outside the gene matches. The CDR3 runs 18 residues. The CDR3 nucleotides read TGTGCCAGCAGTAAGGTCGGGACAGGGGGCACTGGGGCCAACGTCCTGACTTTC. Its protein is CASSKVGTGGTGANVLTF. The variable domain in full, completed from reference TRBV7-2 and TRBJ2-6, reads GAGVSQSPSNKVTEKGKDVELRCDPISGHTALYWYRQSLGQGLEFLIYFQGNSAPDKSGLPSDRFSAERTGGSVSTLTIQRTQQEDSAVYLCASSKVGTGGTGANVLTFGAGSRLTVL.

This rearrangement joins TRBV4-3 to TRBJ2-5, with 10 bases aligning to TRBD1. The CDR3 is 16 amino acids. Trimming took 1 base from V and 5 from J; bases not matched to a gene: 7. Germline V gives CDR1 LGHNA, CDR2 YSLEER. The CDR3 loop is CASSQVWTGGGETQYF. For the CDR3, the DNA is TGCGCCAGCAGCCAAGTTTGGACAGGGGGTGGTGAGACCCAGTACTTC.

The V gene is TRBV6-2 or TRBV6-3, the J gene TRBJ2-7; 7 bases line up with TRBD1. V lost 6 bases to trimming and J lost 2 bases; unmatched junction nucleotides: 4. The V gene's germline CDR1 is MNHEY and CDR2 SVGEGT. There are 13 residues in the CDR3. The CDR3 reads CASSPGTAYEQYF. CDR3 DNA sequence: TGTGCCAGCAGCCCGGGGACAGCCTACGAGCAGTACTTC.

This sequence joins TRBV5-5 and TRBJ1-1; 7 bases fit TRBD1. The CDR3 covers 14 residues. Germline V gives CDR1 SGHKS, CDR2 YYEKEE (reference sequence). J gave up 1 base and V 4 bases, and 4 bases lay outside the gene matches. As DNA, the CDR3 is TGTGCCAGCAGCACGAGGACAGGGAACACTGAAGCTTTCTTT. It yields the protein CASSTRTGNTEAFF.

The V call is TRBV5-1, the J call TRBJ1-6; TRBD1 aligns across 10 bases. The germline V gene has CDR1 SGHRS and CDR2 YFSETQ. The CDR3 is 14 residues long. Trimming at V came to 3 bases and at J to 6 bases, leaving 0 bases not matched to a gene. CDR3 sequence (DNA): TGCGCCAGCAGCTGGGACAGGGGTAATTCACCCCTCCACTTT. Translating gives CASSWDRGNSPLHF.

The rearrangement uses TRBV5-8 and TRBJ1-2; D uncertain. Germline V gene data show CDR1 as SGHTS and CDR2 as YDEGEE. The length of the CDR3 is 13 residues. The ends were cut back, 0 bases at V and 5 bases at J, with 8 bases in the middle. The DNA of the CDR3 is TGTGCCAGCAGCTTGGTGAGGACTTATGGCTACACCTTC. This sequence encodes CASSLVRTYGYTF.

The V gene is TRBV3-1 (or the pseudogene TRBV3-2), the J gene TRBJ1-2, with D unclear. Per the germline V gene, CDR1 is LGHDT and CDR2 is YNNKEL (reference sequence). With 0 bases removed from V and 4 bases from J, the gap between germline ends came to 9 bases. The CDR3 contains 14 residues. CDR3 nucleotide sequence: TGTGCCAGCAGCCAAGATAACAGAGCCTATGGCTACACCTTC. Translated: CASSQDNRAYGYTF.

The sample holds one count of this clone. This chain connects TRBV5-1 to TRBJ2-1; no reliable D call. Germline CDR1 SGHRS, CDR2 YFSETQ. With 0 bases removed from V and 6 bases from J, the gap between germline ends came to 10 bases. The CDR3 is 14 residues long. The CDR3 bases are TGCGCCAGCAGCTTGGAGGTTAGCAGCAATGAGCAGTTCTTC. Residues: CASSLEVSSNEQFF.

The CDR3 spells CASSLDSLNSPLHF. CDR3 coding DNA: TGTGCCAGCAGCTTAGACAGTCTTAATTCACCCCTCCACTTT. The chain links TRBV11-3 to TRBJ1-6; D call uncertain. The CDR3 consists of 14 residues. Trimming cost V 0 bases and J 6 bases, with 6 bases left between them. Germline CDR1 and CDR2: SGHNT and YENEEA.

The chain combines TRBV7-3 with TRBJ2-3; 15 positions agree with TRBD2. The germline V gene has CDR1 SGHTA and CDR2 FQGTGA. The V gene end was trimmed by 2 bases and the J gene end by 0 bases; junction bases not matched to a gene: 3. The CDR3 is 18 residues long. The CDR3 loop is CASSLGLAGGRSTDTQYF. The CDR3 DNA follows: TGTGCCAGCAGCTTAGGACTAGCGGGGGGGCGGAGCACAGATACGCAGTATTTT.